The next 21 T cell receptor beta chains were all read from a single sample in a study of blood T cell repertoires in COVID-19 (dated by TCRdb to 2018 to 2021). The library came from the immunoSEQ multiplex PCR assay. In TCRdb, the immuneACCESS table is reduced to in-frame sequences with V and J assigned. These tables do not hold every clone; where another copy was compared, an unresolved V gene accounts for under half, and the others remain unexplained. The table for this sample lists approximately 120,000 clones; roughly 81% of them were counted only once. Around 9.3% of the sample is taken by the ten largest. The sequencing sample was made of peripheral blood. The receptors stem from a human donor in a cohort sampled during active COVID-19.

The V call is TRBV24-1, the J call TRBJ2-2, with 16 bases matching TRBD2. The CDR3 spans 20 residues. The germline V gene encodes CDR1 KGHDR and CDR2 SFDVKD. The ends lost 3 bases at V and 5 bases at J; junction bases unmatched: 11. DNA of the CDR3: TGTGCCACCAGTGATAAACCGGGACTAGCGGGAGGGCCGTGGACCGGGGAGCTGTTTTTT. It is translated as CATSDKPGLAGGPWTGELFF.

This clone was detected a few times. V usage is TRBV11-2 and J usage is TRBJ2-7; D possibly corresponds to TRBD1 (6 bases). Trimming took off 5 bases at V and 2 bases at J, with 19 bases between the two ends. Germline CDR1 is SGHAT and CDR2 is FQNNGV. The CDR3 extends over 16 amino acids. The CDR3 DNA reads as TGTGCCAGCAGCGAGACGGGACAAAGACCGACCTACGAGCAGTACTTC. Amino acid sequence: CASSETGQRPTYEQYF.

The V and J genes are TRBV5-1 and TRBJ2-1, with 12 bases lining up with TRBD2. Per the germline V gene, CDR1 is SGHRS and CDR2 is YFSETQ. The V segment lost 4 bases and the J segment 7 bases; nucleotides outside the gene matches: 12. This CDR3 is built from 17 residues. The chain's CDR3 is CASSPIQLAGGRNEQFF. Here the CDR3 DNA reads TGCGCCAGCAGCCCAATCCAACTAGCGGGAGGTCGGAATGAGCAGTTCTTC.

The chain employs TRBV11-3 and TRBJ2-2; TRBD2 agrees at 11 bases. Germline values: CDR1 SGHNT, CDR2 YENEEA. This CDR3 has 17 amino acids. J gave up 7 bases and V 5 bases, and 12 bases lay outside the gene matches. The CDR3 sequence is CASSTIAGGRVGGELFF. The CDR3 DNA is TGTGCCAGCAGCACCATAGCGGGGGGGCGAGTTGGCGGGGAGCTGTTTTTT.

CDR3 loop: CASSLADRTNTEAFF. For the CDR3, the DNA is TGCGCCAGCAGCTTGGCCGACAGGACGAACACTGAAGCTTTCTTT. The chain joins TRBV5-1 to TRBJ1-1, with D possibly matching TRBD1 (6 bases). V was cut by 0 bases and J by 1 base, with 10 bases left in between. The germline CDR1 and CDR2 sequences are SGHRS and YFSETQ. The CDR3 has 15 amino acids.

The J gene is TRBJ1-5, the V gene TRBV4-1; D is unresolved. The CDR3 consists of 16 residues. Germline CDR1 and CDR2: MGHRA and YSYEKL. Deletions cut 4 bases from V and 2 bases from J, with 15 bases between. CDR3 nucleotide sequence: TGCGCCAGCAGCCGCGATGGAGGGAATGGCAATCAGCCCCAGCATTTT. This encodes CASSRDGGNGNQPQHF.

As DNA, the CDR3 is TGTGCCAGTAATCGACCTAGGGAGGGCAATCAGCCCCAGCATTTT. It encodes CASNRPREGNQPQHF. The chain joins TRBV19 to TRBJ1-5; D is undetermined. Trimming pared 7 bases from V and 2 bases from J, leaving 15 bases between. CDR1 is LNHDA and CDR2 is SQIVND in the germline V gene (reference sequence). The CDR3 covers 15 residues. The whole variable domain, remainder taken from reference TRBV19 and TRBJ1-5, is DGGITQSPKYLFRKEGQNVTLSCEQNLNHDAMYWYRQDPGQGLRLIYYSQIVNDFQKGDIAEGYSVSREKKESFPLTVTSAQKNPTAFYLCASNRPREGNQPQHFGDGTRLSIL.

V and J are TRBV27 and TRBJ1-6; 10 nucleotides agree with TRBD1. V trimming: 5 bases; J trimming: 6 bases; junction bases outside the gene matches: 4. CDR1 and CDR2 from the germline V gene are MNHEY and SMNVEV (reference sequence). The CDR3 runs to 15 residues. As DNA, the CDR3 is TGTGCCAGCAGTGTAGGGACAGGGGTTAATTCACCCCTCCACTTT. It codes for CASSVGTGVNSPLHF.

The rearrangement links TRBV7-8 to TRBJ2-7, with a tentative D call TRBD2 (6 bases). CDR3 length: 16 residues. The germline V and J ends were trimmed by 7 bases and 1 base, with 20 bases remaining between them. Germline values: CDR1 SGHVS, CDR2 FQNEAQ. CDR3 in amino acids: CASTFLSTGVSYEQYF. CDR3 nucleotides: TGTGCCAGCACCTTCCTTTCCACGGGGGTTTCCTACGAGCAGTACTTC.

The CDR3 DNA reads TGTGCCAGCAGCTTGGACCGGGAGCCATACAATGAGCAGTTCTTC. Translated, it gives CASSLDREPYNEQFF. J is TRBJ2-1 and V is TRBV5-4; weak D call: TRBD2 (6 bases). The V gene lost 0 bases and the J gene lost 4 bases, with 11 bases spanning the gap. The germline CDR1 and CDR2 sequences are SGHNT and YYREEE (reference sequence). The CDR3 sequence is 15 residues long.

Turning to this clone: Different DNA sequences within this sample yield the same CDR3. This rearrangement joins TRBV9 to TRBJ2-1; 8 positions agree with TRBD2. V dropped 0 bases and J dropped 4; count of bases not matched to a gene: 0. Germline V gives CDR1 SGDLS, CDR2 YYNGEE. The length of the CDR3 is 14 residues. CDR3 sequence reads: CASSVASGYNEQFF. In DNA form, the CDR3 reads TGTGCCAGCAGCGTAGCTAGCGGGTACAATGAGCAGTTCTTC.

The table lists this clone with a few counts. DNA of the CDR3: TGTGCCAGTAGTACGCGGACAGTATCCGGGGAGCTGTTTTTT. It translates to CASSTRTVSGELFF. The chain recombines TRBV19 with TRBJ2-2; weak D call: TRBD1 (6 bases). Trimming took off 4 bases at V and 6 bases at J, with 12 bases between the two ends. The CDR3 length is 14 residues. CDR1 is LNHDA, CDR2 SQIVND, per germline (reference sequence).

The chain joins TRBV7-9 to TRBJ1-4, with D hard to call. The germline gives CDR1 SEHNR, CDR2 FQNEAQ (reference sequence). Trimming left V 0 bases short and J 5 bases short, with 16 bases between. The length of the CDR3 is 17 residues. The CDR3 DNA sequence: TGTGCCAGCAGCTTAGCCGTGGGCGGGGAGGAGAATGAAAAACTGTTTTTT. Translated: CASSLAVGGEENEKLFF.

Here the CDR3 reads CASSGLGEEETQYF. The DNA for the CDR3 is TGTGCCAGCAGCGGGCTGGGAGAGGAAGAGACCCAGTACTTC. This chain uses TRBV7-9 with TRBJ2-5; D is possibly TRBD2 (5 bases). The CDR3 is 14 amino acids. Germline assignment: CDR1 SEHNR and CDR2 FQNEAQ (reference sequence). V was pared by 5 bases and J by 3 bases, with 13 bases between.

The rearrangement links TRBV6-5 to TRBJ2-7, with no clear D. Trimming pared 0 bases from V and 0 bases from J, leaving 6 bases between. Germline CDR1 MNHEY, CDR2 SVGAGI. This CDR3 is 14 amino acids long. CDR3 amino acids: CASSYSGISYEQYF. The DNA for the CDR3 is TGTGCCAGCAGTTACTCGGGCATCTCCTACGAGCAGTACTTC.

The chain is built from TRBV6-6 and TRBJ2-3, with 16 bases aligning to TRBD2. Per the germline V gene, CDR1 is MNHNY and CDR2 is SVGAGI (reference sequence). The CDR3 is made up of 19 amino acids. J gave up 3 bases and V 5 bases, and 11 bases lay outside the gene matches. CDR3 coding DNA: TGTGCCAGCAGTCCTCCCTGGGGGGGACTAGCGGGAGGGACAGATACGCAGTATTTT. It codes for CASSPPWGGLAGGTDTQYF.

This clone has only one observation. The V and J genes are TRBV6-5 and TRBJ1-4; 8 nucleotides align to TRBD1. Per germline, CDR1 MNHEY and CDR2 SVGAGI. The CDR3 runs to 12 residues. V lost 6 bases to trimming and J lost 11 bases; unmatched junction nucleotides: 5. CDR3 sequence: CASSATGGKLFF. The CDR3 nucleotides read TGTGCCAGCAGCGCAACAGGGGGGAAACTGTTTTTT.

With respect to this clone: At the DNA level, this CDR3 is encoded by other sequences in the same sample as well. The CDR3 DNA is TGTGCCAGCAGCTCCGGGACAGGGTCCTACGAGCAGTACTTC. It translates to CASSSGTGSYEQYF. The J gene is TRBJ2-7, the V gene TRBV11-3; TRBD1 matches at 9 bases. Trimming cost V 4 bases and J 1 base; bases outside gene matches: 2. Germline CDR1 is SGHNT and CDR2 is YENEEA. This CDR3 has 14 residues.

This sequence joins TRBV6-1 and TRBJ2-4; 12 bases are shared with TRBD2. The V and J ends lost 4 bases and 4 bases, in that order; junction bases with no gene match: 5. From germline, CDR1 is MNHNS and CDR2 SASEGT. This CDR3 region has 16 residues. The CDR3 DNA sequence: TGTGCCAGCAGTGGCGGACTAGCGGGGAGTAAAAACATTCAGTACTTC. Translated, it gives CASSGGLAGSKNIQYF.

The rearrangement links TRBV28 to TRBJ2-7; 8 bases map to TRBD2. CDR1 is MDHEN, CDR2 SYDVKM, per germline. Unmatched junction bases numbered 11, after V lost 7 bases and J lost 6 bases. The CDR3 is 14 residues long. For the CDR3, the DNA is TGTGCCAGCACTATAGCGGGGAGATTGGCCGAGCAGTACTTC. It yields the protein CASTIAGRLAEQYF.

Here the CDR3 DNA reads TGTGCCAGCAGTGATAGCCGGCAGGGGGCTTACGAGCAGTACTTC. Protein sequence: CASSDSRQGAYEQYF. The chain couples TRBV25-1 to TRBJ2-7, with 8 bases fitting TRBD1. The CDR3 contains 15 residues. In germline, CDR1 is MGHDK, CDR2 SYGVNS. V lost 3 bases, J lost 4 bases, and 8 bases stayed unmatched.